The sequence of this TCR beta chain was determined in a study of cytotoxic CD8 clonotypes in ibrutinib-treated CLL. Sequencing used immunoSEQ multiplex PCR; TCRdb keeps in-frame clones, though not all of them. The profile shows under 300,000 clones, around 70% of them singletons. Study-wide points: Samples from sustained-remission and progressing patients were taken at different times. The study found baseline clonality above age-matched healthy donors, tracking circulating CD8+ T-cell counts. Shared public clonotypes were rare, and on treatment they either got smaller or stayed the same.

V was trimmed by 7 bases and J by 6 bases, leaving 13 bases between them. The V gene's germline CDR1 is MDHEN and CDR2 SYDVKM. The CDR3 consists of 12 residues. This clone has only one observation. Its target is unknown. The genes are TRBV28 and TRBJ2-7; D unresolved. The source of this sequence is a human donor with chronic lymphocytic leukemia. The sequenced sample was PBMCs, obtained after 24 months of ibrutinib treatment. The DNA of the CDR3 is TGTGCCAGCACCAAATTAGTGGGCGAGCAGTACTTC. Translation: CASTKLVGEQYF. The full variable domain, its missing parts supplied by reference TRBV28 and TRBJ2-7, is DVKVTQSSRYLVKRTGEKVFLECVQDMDHENMFWYRQDPGLGLRLIYFSYDVKMKEKGDIPEGYSVSREKKERFSLILESASTNQTSMYLCASTKLVGEQYFGPGTRLTVT.